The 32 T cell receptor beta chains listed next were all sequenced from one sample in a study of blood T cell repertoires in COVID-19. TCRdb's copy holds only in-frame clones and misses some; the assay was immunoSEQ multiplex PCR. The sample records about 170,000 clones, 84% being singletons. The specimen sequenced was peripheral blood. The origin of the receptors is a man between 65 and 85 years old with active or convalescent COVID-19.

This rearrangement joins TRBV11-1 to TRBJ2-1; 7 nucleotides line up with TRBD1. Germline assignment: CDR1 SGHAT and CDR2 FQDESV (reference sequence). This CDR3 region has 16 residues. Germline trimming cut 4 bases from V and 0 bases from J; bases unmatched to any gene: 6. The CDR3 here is CASSSQGDGSYNEQFF. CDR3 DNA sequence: TGTGCCAGCAGCTCTCAGGGGGACGGCTCCTACAATGAGCAGTTCTTC.

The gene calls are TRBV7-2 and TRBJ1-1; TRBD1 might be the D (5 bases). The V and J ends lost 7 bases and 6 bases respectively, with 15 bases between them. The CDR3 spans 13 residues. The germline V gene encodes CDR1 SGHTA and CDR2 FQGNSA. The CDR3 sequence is CASTMRGGAEAFF. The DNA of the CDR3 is TGTGCCAGCACAATGCGGGGGGGGGCTGAAGCTTTCTTT.

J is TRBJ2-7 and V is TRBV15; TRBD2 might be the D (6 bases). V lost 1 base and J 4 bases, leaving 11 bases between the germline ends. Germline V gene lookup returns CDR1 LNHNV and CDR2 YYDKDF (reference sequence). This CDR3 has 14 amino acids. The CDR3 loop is CATSRARGAYEQYF. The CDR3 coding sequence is TGTGCCACCAGCAGAGCTCGCGGGGCATACGAGCAGTACTTC.

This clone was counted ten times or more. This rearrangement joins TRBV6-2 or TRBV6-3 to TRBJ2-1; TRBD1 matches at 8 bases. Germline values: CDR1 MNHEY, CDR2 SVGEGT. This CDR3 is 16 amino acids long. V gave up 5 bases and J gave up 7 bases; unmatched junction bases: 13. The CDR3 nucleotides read TGTGCCAGCAGTCCCTCCGGACAGGGTATTCAGAATGAGCAGTTCTTC. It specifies CASSPSGQGIQNEQFF.

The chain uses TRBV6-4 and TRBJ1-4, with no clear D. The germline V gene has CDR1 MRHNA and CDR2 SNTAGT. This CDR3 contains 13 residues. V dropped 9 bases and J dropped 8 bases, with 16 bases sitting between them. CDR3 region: CASSPEADEKLFF. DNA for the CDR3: TGTGCCAGTAGCCCTGAGGCCGACGAAAAACTGTTTTTT.

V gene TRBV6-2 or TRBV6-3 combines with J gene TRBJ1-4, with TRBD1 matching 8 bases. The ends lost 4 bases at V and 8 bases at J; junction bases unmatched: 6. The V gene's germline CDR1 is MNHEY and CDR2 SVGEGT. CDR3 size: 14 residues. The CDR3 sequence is CASSWTGSLEKLFF. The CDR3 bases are TGTGCCAGCAGTTGGACAGGGAGTTTGGAAAAACTGTTTTTT.

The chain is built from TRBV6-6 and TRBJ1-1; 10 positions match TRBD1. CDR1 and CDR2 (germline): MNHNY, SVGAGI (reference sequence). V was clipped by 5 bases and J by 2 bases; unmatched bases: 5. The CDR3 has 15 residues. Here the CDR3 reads CASSRGQGDNTEAFF. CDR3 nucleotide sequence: TGTGCCAGCAGTCGAGGACAGGGGGACAACACTGAAGCTTTCTTT.

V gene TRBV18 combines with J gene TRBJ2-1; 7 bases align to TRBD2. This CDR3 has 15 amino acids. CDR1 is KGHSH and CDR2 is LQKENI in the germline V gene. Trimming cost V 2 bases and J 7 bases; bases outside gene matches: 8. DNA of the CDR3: TGTGCCAGCTCACCAATTGCGGGAGCGAGTAATGAGCAGTTCTTC. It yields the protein CASSPIAGASNEQFF. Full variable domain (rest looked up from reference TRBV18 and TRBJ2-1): NAGVMQNPRHLVRRRGQEARLRCSPMKGHSHVYWYRQLPEEGLKFMVYLQKENIIDESGMPKERFSAEFPKEGPSILRIQQVVRGDSAAYFCASSPIAGASNEQFFGPGTRLTVL.

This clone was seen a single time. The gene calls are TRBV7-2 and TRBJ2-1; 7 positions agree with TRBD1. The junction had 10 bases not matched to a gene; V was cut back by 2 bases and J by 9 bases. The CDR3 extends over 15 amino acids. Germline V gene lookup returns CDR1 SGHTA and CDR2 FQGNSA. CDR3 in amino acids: CASSLTRRQGAEQFF. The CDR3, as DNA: TGTGCCAGCAGCTTAACTCGACGACAGGGAGCTGAGCAGTTCTTC. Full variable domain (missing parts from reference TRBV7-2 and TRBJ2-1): GAGVSQSPSNKVTEKGKDVELRCDPISGHTALYWYRQSLGQGLEFLIYFQGNSAPDKSGLPSDRFSAERTGGSVSTLTIQRTQQEDSAVYLCASSLTRRQGAEQFFGPGTRLTVL.

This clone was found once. CDR3 nucleotide sequence: TGTGCCAGCAGTCAAAGACTTGACGCTAATGAAAAACTGTTTTTT. The encoded protein is CASSQRLDANEKLFF. The rearrangement links TRBV7-9 to TRBJ1-4; no clear D. Trimming left V 6 bases short and J 3 bases short, with 14 bases between. The germline gives CDR1 SEHNR, CDR2 FQNEAQ (reference sequence). The CDR3 is 15 residues long.

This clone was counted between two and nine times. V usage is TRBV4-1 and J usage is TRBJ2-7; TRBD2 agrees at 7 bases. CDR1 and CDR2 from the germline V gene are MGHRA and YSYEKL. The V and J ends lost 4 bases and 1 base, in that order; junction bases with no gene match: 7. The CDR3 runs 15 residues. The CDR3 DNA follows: TGCGCCAGCAGCCCGATGGGGGGGAGGTCCTACGAGCAGTACTTC. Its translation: CASSPMGGRSYEQYF.

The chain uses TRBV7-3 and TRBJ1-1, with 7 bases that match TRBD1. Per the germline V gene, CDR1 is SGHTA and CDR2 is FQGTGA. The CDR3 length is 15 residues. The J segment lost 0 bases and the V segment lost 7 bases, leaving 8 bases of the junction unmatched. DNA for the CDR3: TGTGCCAGCAAAACAGGGGCCGAACTGAACACTGAAGCTTTCTTT. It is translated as CASKTGAELNTEAFF.

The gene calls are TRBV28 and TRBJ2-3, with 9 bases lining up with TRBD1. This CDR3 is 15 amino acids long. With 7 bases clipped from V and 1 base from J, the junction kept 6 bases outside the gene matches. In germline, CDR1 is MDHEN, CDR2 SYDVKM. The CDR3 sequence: CASTLTGGGTDTQYF. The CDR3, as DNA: TGTGCCAGCACCCTGACAGGGGGGGGCACAGATACGCAGTATTTT.

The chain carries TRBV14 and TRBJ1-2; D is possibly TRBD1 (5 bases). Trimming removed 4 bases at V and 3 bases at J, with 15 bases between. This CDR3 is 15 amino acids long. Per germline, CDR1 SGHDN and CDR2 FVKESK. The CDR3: CASSPGTGGDYGYTF. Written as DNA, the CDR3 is TGTGCCAGCAGCCCCGGGACGGGGGGAGACTATGGCTACACCTTC.

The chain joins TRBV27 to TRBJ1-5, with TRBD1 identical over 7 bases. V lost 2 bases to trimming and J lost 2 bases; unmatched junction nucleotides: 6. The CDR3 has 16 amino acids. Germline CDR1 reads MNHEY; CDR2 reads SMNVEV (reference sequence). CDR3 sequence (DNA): TGTGCCAGCAGTTTAGAGGGGGCGCGTGGCAATCAGCCCCAGCATTTT. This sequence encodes CASSLEGARGNQPQHF.

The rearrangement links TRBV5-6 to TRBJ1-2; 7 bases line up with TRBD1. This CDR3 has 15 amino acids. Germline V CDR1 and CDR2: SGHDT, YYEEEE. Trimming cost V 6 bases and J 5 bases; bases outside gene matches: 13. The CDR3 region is CASNLGVRGSYGYTF. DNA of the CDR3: TGTGCCAGCAACCTTGGGGTCAGGGGGTCATATGGCTACACCTTC.

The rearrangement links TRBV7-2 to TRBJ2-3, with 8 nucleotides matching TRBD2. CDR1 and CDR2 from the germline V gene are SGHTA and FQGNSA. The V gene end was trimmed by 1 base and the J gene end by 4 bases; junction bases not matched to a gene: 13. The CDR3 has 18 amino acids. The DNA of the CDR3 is TGTGCCAGCAGCTTAGTGGGGGTCGCGGGAGGTAGGGCAGATACGCAGTATTTT. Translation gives CASSLVGVAGGRADTQYF.

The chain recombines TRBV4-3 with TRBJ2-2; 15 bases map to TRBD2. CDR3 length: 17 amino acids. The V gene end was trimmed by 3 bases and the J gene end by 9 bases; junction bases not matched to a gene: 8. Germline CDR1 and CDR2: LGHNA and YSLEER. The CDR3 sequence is CASSHAGLAGGRRELFF. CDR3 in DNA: TGCGCCAGCAGCCATGCCGGACTAGCGGGAGGGCGGCGGGAGCTGTTTTTT.

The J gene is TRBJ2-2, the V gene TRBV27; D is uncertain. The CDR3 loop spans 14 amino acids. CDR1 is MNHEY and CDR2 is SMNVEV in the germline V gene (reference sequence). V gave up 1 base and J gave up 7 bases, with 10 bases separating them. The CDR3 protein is CASSLFSQDGELFF. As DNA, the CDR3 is TGTGCCAGCAGTTTATTCTCCCAGGACGGGGAGCTGTTTTTT.

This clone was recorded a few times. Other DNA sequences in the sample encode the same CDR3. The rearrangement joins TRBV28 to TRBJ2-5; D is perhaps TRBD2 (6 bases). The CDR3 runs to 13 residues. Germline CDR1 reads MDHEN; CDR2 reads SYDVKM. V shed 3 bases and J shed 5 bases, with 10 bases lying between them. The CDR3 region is CASSFGGGETQYF. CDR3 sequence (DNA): TGTGCCAGCAGTTTTGGTGGGGGGGAGACCCAGTACTTC. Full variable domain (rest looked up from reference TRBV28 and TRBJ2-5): DVKVTQSSRYLVKRTGEKVFLECVQDMDHENMFWYRQDPGLGLRLIYFSYDVKMKEKGDIPEGYSVSREKKERFSLILESASTNQTSMYLCASSFGGGETQYFGPGTRLLVL.

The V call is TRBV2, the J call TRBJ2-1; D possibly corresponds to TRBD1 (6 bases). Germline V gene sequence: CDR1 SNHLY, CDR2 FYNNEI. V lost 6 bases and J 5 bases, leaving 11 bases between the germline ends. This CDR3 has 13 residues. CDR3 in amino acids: CASSVNRDNEQFF. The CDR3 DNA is TGTGCCAGCAGCGTAAACAGGGACAATGAGCAGTTCTTC.

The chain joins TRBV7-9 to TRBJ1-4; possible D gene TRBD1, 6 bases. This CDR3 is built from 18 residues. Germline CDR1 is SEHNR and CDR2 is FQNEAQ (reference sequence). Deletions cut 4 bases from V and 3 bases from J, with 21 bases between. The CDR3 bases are TGTGCCAGCAGCTCCCCGAGGGCAGGGGCGGCCCCTAATGAAAAACTGTTTTTT. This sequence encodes CASSSPRAGAAPNEKLFF.

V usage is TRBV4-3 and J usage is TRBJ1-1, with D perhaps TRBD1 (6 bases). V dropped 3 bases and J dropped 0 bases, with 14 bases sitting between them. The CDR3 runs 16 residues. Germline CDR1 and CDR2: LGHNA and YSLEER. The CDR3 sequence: CASSQGRQALNTEAFF. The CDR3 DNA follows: TGCGCCAGCAGCCAGGGGCGACAGGCCCTGAACACTGAAGCTTTCTTT.

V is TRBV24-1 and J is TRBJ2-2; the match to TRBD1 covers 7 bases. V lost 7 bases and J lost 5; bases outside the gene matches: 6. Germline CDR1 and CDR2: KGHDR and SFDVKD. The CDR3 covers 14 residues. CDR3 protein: CATSGQATTGELFF. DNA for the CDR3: TGTGCCACCAGCGGACAGGCAACTACCGGGGAGCTGTTTTTT.

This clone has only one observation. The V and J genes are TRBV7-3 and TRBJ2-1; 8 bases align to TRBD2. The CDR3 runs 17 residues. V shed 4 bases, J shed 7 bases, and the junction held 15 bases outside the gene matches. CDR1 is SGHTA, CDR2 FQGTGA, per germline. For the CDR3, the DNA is TGTGCCAGCAGCTCAGGGATGGGACTAGGGGGGCTAAATGAGCAGTTCTTC. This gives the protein CASSSGMGLGGLNEQFF.

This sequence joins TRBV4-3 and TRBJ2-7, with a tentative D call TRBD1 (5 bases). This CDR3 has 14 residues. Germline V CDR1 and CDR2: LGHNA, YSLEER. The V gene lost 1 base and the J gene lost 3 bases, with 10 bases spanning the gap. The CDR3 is CASSQARVGYEQYF. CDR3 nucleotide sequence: TGCGCCAGCAGCCAAGCCAGGGTCGGCTACGAGCAGTACTTC.

The CDR3 sequence: CASSPRTGFEKLFF. DNA for the CDR3: TGTGCCAGCAGTCCCAGGACAGGGTTTGAAAAACTGTTTTTT. The gene calls are TRBV27 and TRBJ1-4; 8 positions agree with TRBD1. Germline V gives CDR1 MNHEY, CDR2 SMNVEV (reference sequence). This CDR3 comprises 14 residues. The ends lost 5 bases at V and 7 bases at J; junction bases unmatched: 6.

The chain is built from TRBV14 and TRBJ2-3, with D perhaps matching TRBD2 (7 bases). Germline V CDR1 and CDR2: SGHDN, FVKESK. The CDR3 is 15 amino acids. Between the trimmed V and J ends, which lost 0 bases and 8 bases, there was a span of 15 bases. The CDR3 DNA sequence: TGTGCCAGCAGCCAAGAGGGGGGGCTAGCGCGTACGCAGTATTTT. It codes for CASSQEGGLARTQYF.

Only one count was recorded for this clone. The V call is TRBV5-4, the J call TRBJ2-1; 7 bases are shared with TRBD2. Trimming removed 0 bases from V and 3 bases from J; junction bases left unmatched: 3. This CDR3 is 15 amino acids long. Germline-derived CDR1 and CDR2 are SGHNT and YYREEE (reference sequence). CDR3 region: CASSLGGGIYNEQFF. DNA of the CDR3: TGTGCCAGCAGCTTGGGCGGGGGTATCTACAATGAGCAGTTCTTC.

For the CDR3, the DNA is TGTGCCAGCAGTTATCAGGTCGTAGGGGGCGGCGAGCAGTACTTC. Translated, it gives CASSYQVVGGGEQYF. The J gene is TRBJ2-7, the V gene TRBV28; TRBD1 agrees at 7 bases. Per germline, CDR1 MDHEN and CDR2 SYDVKM. Trimming removed 4 bases from V and 6 bases from J; junction bases left unmatched: 12. The CDR3 covers 15 residues.

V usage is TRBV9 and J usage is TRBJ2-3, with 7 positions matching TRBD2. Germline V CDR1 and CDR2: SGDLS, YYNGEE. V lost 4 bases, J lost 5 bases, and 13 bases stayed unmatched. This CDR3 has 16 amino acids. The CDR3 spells CASSRPGTKGRDTQYF. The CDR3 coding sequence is TGTGCCAGCAGCAGACCCGGGACTAAGGGGAGAGATACGCAGTATTTT.

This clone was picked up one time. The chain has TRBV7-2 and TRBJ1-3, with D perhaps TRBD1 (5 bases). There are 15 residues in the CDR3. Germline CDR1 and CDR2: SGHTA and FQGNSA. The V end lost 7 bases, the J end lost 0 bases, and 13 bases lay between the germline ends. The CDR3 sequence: CASKGAPSSGNTIYF. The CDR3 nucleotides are TGTGCCAGCAAAGGGGCTCCCAGCTCTGGAAACACCATATATTTT.